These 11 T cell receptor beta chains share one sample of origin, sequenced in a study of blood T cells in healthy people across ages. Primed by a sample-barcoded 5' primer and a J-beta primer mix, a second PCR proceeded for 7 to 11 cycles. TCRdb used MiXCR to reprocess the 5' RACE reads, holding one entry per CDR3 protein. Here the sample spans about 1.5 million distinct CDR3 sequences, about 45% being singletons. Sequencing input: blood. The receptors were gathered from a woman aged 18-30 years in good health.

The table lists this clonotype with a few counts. The CDR3 region has the DNA TGTGCCAGCAGCTTAGTCGGGCCACCTCCCCGGCAGGAGACCCAGTACTTC. It yields the protein CASSLVGPPPRQETQYF. V and J are TRBV7-8 and TRBJ2-5; D unclear. Germline V lookup: CDR1 SGHVS, CDR2 FQNEAQ. The CDR3 covers 17 residues. Deletions cut 1 base from V and 5 bases from J, with 20 bases between.

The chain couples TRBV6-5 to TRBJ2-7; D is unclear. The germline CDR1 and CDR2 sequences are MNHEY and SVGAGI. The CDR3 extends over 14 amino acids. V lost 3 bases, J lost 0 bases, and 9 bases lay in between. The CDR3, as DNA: TGTGCCAGCAGTTATACAGCCTACTCCTACGAGCAGTACTTC. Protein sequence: CASSYTAYSYEQYF.

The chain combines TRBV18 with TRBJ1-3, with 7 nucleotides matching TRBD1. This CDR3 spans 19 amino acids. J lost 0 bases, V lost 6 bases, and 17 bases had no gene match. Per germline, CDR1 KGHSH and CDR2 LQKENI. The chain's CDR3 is CASSEFRNRGYISGNTIYF. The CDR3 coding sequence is TGTGCCAGCTCCGAGTTCCGGAACAGGGGCTACATCTCTGGAAACACCATATATTTT.

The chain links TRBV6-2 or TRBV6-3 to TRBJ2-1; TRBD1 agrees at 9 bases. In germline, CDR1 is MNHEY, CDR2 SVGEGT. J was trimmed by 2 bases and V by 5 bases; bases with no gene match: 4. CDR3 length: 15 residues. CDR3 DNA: TGTGCCAGCAGTGCAAGGGACAGGGCCTACAATGAGCAGTTCTTC. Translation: CASSARDRAYNEQFF.

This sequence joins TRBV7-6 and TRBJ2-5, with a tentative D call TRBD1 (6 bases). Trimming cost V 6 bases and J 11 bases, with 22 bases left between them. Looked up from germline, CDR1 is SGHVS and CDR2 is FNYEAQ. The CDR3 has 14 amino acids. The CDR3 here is CASSYPDRWSEQYF. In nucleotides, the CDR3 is TGTGCCAGCAGTTACCCCGACAGGTGGAGTGAGCAGTACTTC.

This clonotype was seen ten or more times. The CDR3 protein is CASSQDFNNEQFF. For the CDR3, the DNA is TGTGCCAGCAGCCAAGATTTTAACAATGAGCAGTTCTTC. The V call is TRBV3-1, the J call TRBJ2-1; D unresolved. Trimming cost V 0 bases and J 5 bases, with 5 bases left between them. This CDR3 region has 13 residues. Looked up from germline, CDR1 is LGHDT and CDR2 is YNNKEL (reference sequence).

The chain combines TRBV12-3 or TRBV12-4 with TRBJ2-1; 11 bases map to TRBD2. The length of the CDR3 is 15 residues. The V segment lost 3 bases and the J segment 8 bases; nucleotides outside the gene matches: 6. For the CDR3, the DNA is TGTGCCAGCAGTTTGCTAGCGGGGGGCCAGGATGAGCAGTTCTTC. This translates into CASSLLAGGQDEQFF.

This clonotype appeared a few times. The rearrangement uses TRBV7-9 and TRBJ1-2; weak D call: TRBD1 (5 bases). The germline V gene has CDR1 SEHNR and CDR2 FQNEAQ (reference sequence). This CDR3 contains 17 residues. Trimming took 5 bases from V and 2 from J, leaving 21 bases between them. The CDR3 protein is CASSQMGLGALNYGYTF. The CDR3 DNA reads TGTGCCAGCAGCCAAATGGGTTTAGGGGCTCTCAACTATGGCTACACCTTC.

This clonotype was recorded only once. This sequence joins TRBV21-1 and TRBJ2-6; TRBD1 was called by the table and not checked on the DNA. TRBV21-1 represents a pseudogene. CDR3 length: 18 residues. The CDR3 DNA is TGTGCCAGCAGCTTTTTATACCCTGTGTTCTCTGGGGCCAACGTCCTGACTTTC. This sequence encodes CASSFLYPVFSGANVLTF.

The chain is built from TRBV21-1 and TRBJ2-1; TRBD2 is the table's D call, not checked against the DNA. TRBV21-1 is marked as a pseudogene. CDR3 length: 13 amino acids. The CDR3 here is CASSTRKVDEQFF. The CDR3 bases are TGTGCCAGCAGCACGCGGAAGGTTGATGAGCAGTTCTTC.

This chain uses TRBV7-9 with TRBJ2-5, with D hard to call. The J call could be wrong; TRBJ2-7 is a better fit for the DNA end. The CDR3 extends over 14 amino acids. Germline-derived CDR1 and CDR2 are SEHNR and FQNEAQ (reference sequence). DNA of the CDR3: TGTGCCAGCAGCGCAAGCCTACAGTTCTACGAGCAGTACTTC. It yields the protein CASSASLQFYEQYF.